This T cell receptor beta chain emerged from a study of T cell responses to AZD1222 COVID-19 vaccine (dated by TCRdb to the early 2020s). A note on the overall study: AZD1222 recipients given second doses at about 4 weeks or at about 12 weeks were pooled, since spike-specific TCR depth and breadth were not found to differ between the two schedules. A total of around 240 trial participants underwent TCR sequencing, of whom roughly 210 had received two doses of AZD1222 and approximately 25 had received two doses of the MenACWY control vaccine. Trial participants were enrolled by age into 18-55, 56-69 and 70-plus year subgroups, with about 150, 27 and 61 TCR-sequenced participants respectively.

The time point label, as the study defines it: baseline before first vaccination. Samples from vaccinated people were obtained from the UK trials COV001 and COV002, which included a single-blind randomized controlled phase 2/3 trial of AZD1222 (ChAdOx1 nCoV-19) in healthy adults. For TCRbeta chain sequencing, PBMC samples from trial participants were taken at day 0 and at day 28 after the second dose. Taken from the germline V gene, the CDR1 and CDR2 loops are KGHDR and SFDVKD. The CDR3 contains 15 residues, cysteine and phenylalanine counted. Of the read, only the CDR3 DNA is kept; its 45 bases are in frame from base 1. Germline trimming: 5 bases from V, 8 bases from J; junction bases outside gene matches: 8. The CDR3 regions of human TCRbeta chains were subjected to immunosequencing. Processing in the source paper ran as follows. Repertoire TCRs were matched against a reference library of SARS-CoV-2-specific TCRs generated with the MIRA antigen-specificity platform. Breadth was defined as the fraction of unique TCRs that were SARS-CoV-2-associated. Depth was defined as the fraction of total T cells that were SARS-CoV-2-associated. Using the MIRA data, every spike-specific TCR was mapped to the spike region that the TCR reacted to and assigned to either a CD4 or a CD8 class. Log10-transformed breadth and depth values were compared by one-way ANOVA with Sidak's multiple comparisons tests. This immuneACCESS table, as held by TCRdb, lists in-frame sequences with V and J called but not all clones. Of the missing ones, under half trace to an unresolved V gene in checked studies; the others have no known cause. From that table come the V and J calls and clone size; the DNA was used to work out D and trimming. The sample has around 180,000 clones on record, about 90% of them singletons. The ten biggest clones cover around 2.6% of the sample.

The table lists this clone with a count of one. The antigen this receptor binds is unknown. Within one base of it there is no much larger clone, and no base qualities were kept. General study outcomes and caveats: After two AZD1222 doses, spike-specific TCR breadth and depth were significantly higher than at day 0 and than in MenACWY recipients. In the small 56-69-year group, the increase in depth fell short of significance, most likely because of low power. Participants were mostly white British and included more females than males, and it was suggested by the authors that clonal diversity may have been underestimated. The vaccine-associated CD4 TCRs covered the entire spike protein, and the dominant responses fell in regions 160-218 and 743-854. Epitopes outside the regions mutated in the B.1.351 and B.1.1.7 variants were reportedly recognized by nearly half of the unique spike-specific TCRs. Conclusions about previously exposed vaccinees are limited because only 6 or 7 AZD1222 recipients were SARS-CoV-2 seropositive at baseline. Because no samples from the day 14 peak response were available, repertoires could be characterized only after the peak T cell response.

The chain links TRBV24-1 with TRBJ1-4, with TRBD1 identical over 9 junction bases. The TCR originated in an adult in good health. The material sequenced was peripheral blood, taken on day 0 of AZD1222 vaccination. The CDR3 region: CATSASTGGREKLFF. The nucleotide sequence is TGTGCCACCAGTGCCTCGACAGGGGGACGCGAAAAACTGTTTTTT.